These 16 T cell receptor beta chains originate from one sample sequenced in a study of CD8 T cells in ankylosing spondylitis. In TCRdb, the 5' RACE reads were re-called with MiXCR into one record per CDR3 protein. The sample records fewer than 500,000 distinct CDR3 sequences, roughly a quarter being singletons. Study results and limitations: Characteristic of ankylosing spondylitis blood, it appeared, was a TCR beta motif comprising several highly homologous variants.

Antigen specificity for these receptors is unknown. Material: blood, either unsorted or a sorted T cell fraction (not recorded which). Receptors were obtained from a male donor with ankylosing spondylitis.

The table lists this clonotype with a few counts. The CDR3 DNA sequence: TGTGCCAGCAGTTACTCGACCCGGACTAGCGGGACCAACACAGATACGCAGTATTTT. It is translated as CASSYSTRTSGTNTDTQYF. The V gene is TRBV6-5, the J gene TRBJ2-3, with 12 bases fitting TRBD2. This CDR3 spans 19 amino acids. The V gene end was trimmed by 0 bases and the J gene end by 2 bases; junction bases not matched to a gene: 9. From germline, CDR1 is MNHEY and CDR2 SVGAGI.

This clonotype was found a few times. The V call is TRBV9, the J call TRBJ2-1; 11 bases match TRBD2. Per the germline V gene, CDR1 is SGDLS and CDR2 is YYNGEE. V was pared by 4 bases and J by 6 bases, with 3 bases of the junction left unmatched. The CDR3 length is 14 residues. CDR3 loop: CASSSGLAVNEQFF. CDR3 nucleotide sequence: TGTGCCAGCAGCTCGGGACTAGCGGTCAATGAGCAGTTCTTC. The whole variable domain, remainder taken from reference TRBV9 and TRBJ2-1, is DSGVTQTPKHLITATGQRVTLRCSPRSGDLSVYWYQQSLDQGLQFLIQYYNGEERAKGNILERFSAQQFPDLHSELNLSSLELGDSALYFCASSSGLAVNEQFFGPGTRLTVL.

This chain connects TRBV3-1 to TRBJ1-6; 9 bases map to TRBD1. This CDR3 has 14 residues. From germline, CDR1 is LGHDT and CDR2 YNNKEL (reference sequence). V lost 1 base, J lost 12 bases, and 4 bases stayed unmatched. CDR3 coding DNA: TGTGCCAGCAGCCAAGGGGACAGGGCTTTACCCCTCCACTTT. Amino acids: CASSQGDRALPLHF.

This clonotype showed up many times. CDR3 nucleotides: TGTGCCAGCAGTCCGATCCGACGTACGAACACCGGGGAGCTGTTTTTT. This gives the protein CASSPIRRTNTGELFF. The chain couples TRBV12-3 or TRBV12-4 to TRBJ2-2; no definite D call. The V and J ends lost 5 bases and 0 bases respectively, with 13 bases between them. This CDR3 contains 16 residues.

This clonotype was found many times. The V gene is TRBV20-1, the J gene TRBJ2-1; 11 bases line up with TRBD2. Trimming took 6 bases from V and 10 from J; bases not matched to a gene: 14. CDR1 and CDR2 from the germline V gene are DFQATT and SNEGSKA (reference sequence). CDR3 size: 15 residues. The CDR3 is CSAPAGTSGLGEQFF. As DNA, the CDR3 is TGCAGTGCACCTGCCGGGACTAGCGGACTAGGGGAGCAGTTCTTC.

In this sample, this clonotype turned up a few times. The rearrangement joins TRBV4-2 to TRBJ1-5; D perhaps matches TRBD1 (5 bases). Germline V lookup: CDR1 LGHNA, CDR2 YNFKEQ. There are 17 residues in the CDR3. V lost 1 base, J lost 1 base, and 14 bases lay in between. CDR3 amino acids: CASSQGDGQGSNQPQHF. Written as DNA, the CDR3 is TGTGCCAGCAGCCAAGGAGACGGGCAGGGAAGCAATCAGCCCCAGCATTTT.

The chain joins TRBV29-1 to TRBJ1-4, with 10 bases that match TRBD1. With 5 bases clipped from V and 7 bases from J, the junction kept 1 base outside the gene matches. CDR1 and CDR2 (germline): SQVTM, ANQGSEA. The CDR3 consists of 12 residues. The CDR3 protein is CSVWTGGEKLFF. For the CDR3, the DNA is TGCAGCGTTTGGACAGGGGGTGAAAAACTGTTTTTT.

V usage is TRBV15 and J usage is TRBJ2-1; D remains unclear. V was pared by 7 bases and J by 0 bases, with 13 bases between. CDR3 size: 15 residues. The germline V gene has CDR1 LNHNV and CDR2 YYDKDF (reference sequence). CDR3 nucleotides: TGTGCCACCAACCCAGACTTCAGCTCCTACAATGAGCAGTTCTTC. This translates into CATNPDFSSYNEQFF. The full variable domain, rest sourced from reference TRBV15 and TRBJ2-1, is DAMVIQNPRYQVTQFGKPVTLSCSQTLNHNVMYWYQQKSSQAPKLLFHYYDKDFNNEADTPDNFQSRRPNTSFCFLDIRSPGLGDTAMYLCATNPDFSSYNEQFFGPGTRLTVL.

This chain connects TRBV18 to TRBJ1-1; weak D call: TRBD1 (5 bases). Trimming pared 2 bases from V and 3 bases from J, leaving 10 bases between. Germline V gene data show CDR1 as KGHSH and CDR2 as LQKENI. The length of the CDR3 is 14 residues. CDR3 DNA: TGTGCCAGCTCACCAGGCTCCAGGGACACTGAAGCTTTCTTT. This gives the protein CASSPGSRDTEAFF.

The rearrangement joins TRBV11-1 to TRBJ2-7, with TRBD2 matching over 10 bases. After removal of 4 bases from V and 5 bases from J, the junction contained 17 bases not matched to a gene. The CDR3 is made up of 18 amino acids. Germline loops: CDR1 SGHAT, CDR2 FQDESV (reference sequence). CDR3 loop: CASSSAGTSALPENEQYF. Written as DNA, the CDR3 is TGTGCCAGCAGCTCCGCCGGGACTAGCGCACTCCCAGAAAACGAGCAGTACTTC.

The V and J genes are TRBV21-1 and TRBJ2-7; whether TRBD1, the table's D call, matches the DNA was not checked. TRBV21-1 is reported as a pseudogene. The CDR3 is 15 amino acids. CDR3 DNA: TGTGCCAGCAGCGGACCGCGCCTCGGGTCCTACGAGCAGTACTTC. It is translated as CASSGPRLGSYEQYF.

The chain employs TRBV25-1 and TRBJ2-5; 11 bases align to TRBD2. Germline V gene data show CDR1 as MGHDK and CDR2 as SYGVNS. The J segment lost 4 bases and the V segment lost 8 bases, leaving 6 bases of the junction unmatched. The CDR3 spans 14 residues. The CDR3 DNA follows: TGTGCCAGCGCGAGACTAGCGGGAATAGAGACCCAGTACTTC. Its protein product is CASARLAGIETQYF.

This clonotype has only a few counts. V is TRBV29-1 and J is TRBJ2-7, with a tentative D call TRBD2 (6 bases). The ends were cut back, 7 bases at V and 2 bases at J, with 12 bases in the middle. The CDR3 totals 12 residues. The germline V gene has CDR1 SQVTM and CDR2 ANQGSEA. In DNA form, the CDR3 reads TGCAGCGCTCGACTAGTTACCTACGAGCAGTACTTC. It is translated as CSARLVTYEQYF.

V gene TRBV5-1 combines with J gene TRBJ1-2; weak D call: TRBD1 (5 bases). CDR1 is SGHRS and CDR2 is YFSETQ in the germline V gene. The CDR3 is 15 amino acids. V lost 4 bases to trimming and J lost 4 bases, with 17 bases between them. In DNA form, the CDR3 reads TGCGCCAGCAGCCAAAACCCGACAGTGGGCTATGGCTACACCTTC. It yields the protein CASSQNPTVGYGYTF.

The chain carries TRBV27 and TRBJ1-3, with D perhaps matching TRBD1 (5 bases). Trimming took off 0 bases at V and 4 bases at J, with 10 bases between the two ends. The CDR3 loop spans 15 amino acids. In germline, CDR1 is MNHEY, CDR2 SMNVEV (reference sequence). The CDR3 is CASSLSPGIGNTIYF. In nucleotides, the CDR3 is TGTGCCAGCAGTTTATCGCCAGGGATAGGAAACACCATATATTTT.

This clonotype was seen a handful of times. This chain connects TRBV15 to TRBJ1-5; D unclear. With 0 bases removed from V and 6 bases from J, the gap between germline ends came to 6 bases. CDR1 and CDR2 from the germline V gene are LNHNV and YYDKDF (reference sequence). This CDR3 is 13 amino acids long. CDR3 region: CATSRDITQPQHF. The CDR3 DNA follows: TGTGCCACCAGCAGAGATATTACTCAGCCCCAGCATTTT.